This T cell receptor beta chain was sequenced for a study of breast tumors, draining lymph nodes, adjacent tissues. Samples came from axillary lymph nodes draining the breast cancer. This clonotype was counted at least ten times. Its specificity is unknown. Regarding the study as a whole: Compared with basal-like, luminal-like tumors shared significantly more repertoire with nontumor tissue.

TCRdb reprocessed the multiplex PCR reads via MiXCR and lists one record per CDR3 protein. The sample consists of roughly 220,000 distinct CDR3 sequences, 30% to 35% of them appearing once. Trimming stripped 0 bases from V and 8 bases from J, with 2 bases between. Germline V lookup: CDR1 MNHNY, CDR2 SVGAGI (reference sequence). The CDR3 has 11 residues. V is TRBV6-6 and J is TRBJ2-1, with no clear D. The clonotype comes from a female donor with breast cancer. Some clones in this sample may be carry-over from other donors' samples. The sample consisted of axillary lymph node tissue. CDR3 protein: CASSYSDEQFF. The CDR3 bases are TGTGCCAGCAGTTACTCGGATGAGCAGTTCTTC.